In this sample, the clone carrying this T cell receptor beta chain turned up a few times. What it binds is unknown. The data were obtained in a study of human T cells and chemical hapten exposure. The library labeled individual cDNA molecules by adding unique molecular identifiers to them. TCRdb reprocessed the RACE reads with MiXCR, giving one entry per CDR3 protein. The sample yields tens of thousands of distinct CDR3 sequences, 11% seen once. Points from the study as a whole: Expanded TCRs grouped into significantly more large CDR3 similarity clusters than controls produced.

Stated time point: patch test 2, 6 weeks after DPC sensitization. Treatment noted: therapeutic diphenylcyclopropenone sensitization with weekly scalp DPC. Unfractionated whole blood served as the source for total RNA extraction. The V end lost 4 bases, the J end lost 1 base, and 6 bases lay between the germline ends. The CDR3 runs 13 residues. Germline V lookup: CDR1 SGHTA, CDR2 FQGNSA. The TCR was taken from a man aged 35 to 55 with alopecia areata. Some clones in this sample may be carry-over from other donors' samples. The chain couples TRBV7-2 to TRBJ2-3, with D unresolved. This specimen was whole blood, taken in connection with sensitization to the hapten diphenylcyclopropenone (DPC). The DNA of the CDR3 is TGTGCCAGCAGCTCGGACGGCACAGATACGCAGTATTTT. It is translated as CASSSDGTDTQYF. Drawing the rest from reference TRBV7-2 and TRBJ2-3, the complete variable domain is GAGVSQSPSNKVTEKGKDVELRCDPISGHTALYWYRQSLGQGLEFLIYFQGNSAPDKSGLPSDRFSAERTGGSVSTLTIQRTQQEDSAVYLCASSSDGTDTQYFGPGTRLTVL.